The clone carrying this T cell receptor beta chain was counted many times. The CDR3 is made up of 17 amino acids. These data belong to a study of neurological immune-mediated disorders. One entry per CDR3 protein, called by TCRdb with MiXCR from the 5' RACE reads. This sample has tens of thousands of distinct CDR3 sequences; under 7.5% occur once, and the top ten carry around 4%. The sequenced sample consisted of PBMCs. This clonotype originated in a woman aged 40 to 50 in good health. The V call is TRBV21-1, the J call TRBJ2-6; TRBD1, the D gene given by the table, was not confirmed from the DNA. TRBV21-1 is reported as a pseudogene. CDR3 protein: CASSQAKGYSGANVLTF. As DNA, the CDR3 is TGTGCCAGCAGCCAAGCTAAGGGGTACTCTGGGGCCAACGTCCTGACTTTC.